The 28 T cell receptor beta chains below come from one sample, sequenced in a study of tumor-infiltrating lymphocytes in primary liver carcinoma. Starting material of around 460 ng total RNA yielded TCR beta cDNA via a constant-region primer. TCR beta libraries came from three nested multiplex PCR rounds using slightly modified ARM-PCR. The first two PCR rounds used TRBV1-TRBV30 primers with a Cbeta primer, 9 to 11 cycles each. Each CDR3 protein is one row after TCRdb ran MiXCR on the multiplex PCR reads. The table includes around 330,000 distinct CDR3 sequences, 50% to 60% detected once. The blood RNA (from unsorted whole blood) was obtained, and germline DNA was also extracted. Sequencing was performed on peripheral blood. The receptors were gathered from a woman younger than 45 with primary liver carcinoma and hepatitis B virus infection.

Comments on this clonotype: The CDR3 ends on some other residue instead of the conserved phenylalanine or tryptophan, so this is likely a read error. The chain recombines TRBV4-2 with TRBJ2-3, with TRBD2 matching over 9 bases. CDR1 is LGHNA and CDR2 is YNFKEQ in the germline V gene. The junction had 12 bases not matched to a gene; V was cut back by 0 bases and J by 5 bases. The CDR3 runs to 18 residues. The CDR3 spells CASSQDVTSGRQGDTQYL. CDR3 sequence (DNA): TGTGCCAGCAGCCAAGACGTAACAAGCGGGAGGCAGGGAGATACGCAGTATCTT.

This clonotype has only a few counts. The chain uses TRBV12-5 and TRBJ1-2, with a weak D call TRBD1 (5 bases). The germline CDR1 and CDR2 sequences are LGHNT and FRNRAP. Between the trimmed V and J ends, which lost 3 bases and 4 bases, there was a span of 15 bases. CDR3 length: 15 amino acids. CDR3 amino acids: CASGFDSSFSYGYTF. CDR3 DNA: TGTGCTAGTGGTTTCGACAGTTCCTTTTCCTATGGCTACACCTTC.

Remarks on this clonotype: A much larger clone sits a single nucleotide away, making a read error possible. J is TRBJ2-3 and V is TRBV5-5, with 8 bases matching TRBD1. V shed 5 bases, J shed 0 bases, and the junction held 8 bases outside the gene matches. Germline assignment: CDR1 SGHKS and CDR2 YYEKEE (reference sequence). The CDR3 loop spans 16 amino acids. This chain's CDR3 is CASRTTGAQSTDTQYF. In DNA, the CDR3 is TGTGCCAGCAGGACGACAGGGGCTCAGAGCACAGATACGCAGTATTTT.

The chain carries TRBV12-5 and TRBJ2-1; D uncertain. The CDR3 is 18 amino acids. Deletions cut 5 bases from V and 8 bases from J, with 28 bases between. Germline CDR1 LGHNT, CDR2 FRNRAP. The CDR3: CASGRVPKDLRFVDEQFF. In DNA, the CDR3 is TGTGCTAGTGGTAGAGTCCCAAAGGACCTCAGGTTTGTGGATGAGCAGTTCTTC.

Regarding this clonotype: A read error is possible here, since a much larger clone lies one base away. V usage is TRBV29-1 and J usage is TRBJ2-1; D not resolved. The germline V gene encodes CDR1 SQVTM and CDR2 ANQGSEA. The V gene lost 7 bases and the J gene lost 4 bases, with 11 bases spanning the gap. The length of the CDR3 is 12 residues. In nucleotides, the CDR3 is TGCAGCGCCAACTCCAATTACAATGAGCAGTTCTTC. Amino acids: CSANSNYNEQFF.

This chain connects TRBV6-1 to TRBJ1-2; D uncertain. Germline-derived CDR1 and CDR2 are MNHNS and SASEGT. V lost 6 bases, J lost 8 bases, and 13 bases lay in between. This CDR3 has 12 amino acids. As DNA, the CDR3 is TGTGCCAGCAGCCCCATTCTATACGGCTACACCTTC. Translation gives CASSPILYGYTF.

Notes on this clonotype: Sequence at one end of the junction differs from germline and may be a read error. The V gene is TRBV5-4, the J gene TRBJ2-7, with 8 positions matching TRBD1. Germline CDR1 reads SGHNT; CDR2 reads YYREEE (reference sequence). This CDR3 spans 14 amino acids. In DNA, the CDR3 is TGTGCCAGCAGCTCACAGGGGGGTACCTACAAGCAGTACTTC. As protein: CASSSQGGTYKQYF.

This clonotype was seen ten or more times. The chain joins TRBV29-1 to TRBJ2-1; 7 positions agree with TRBD2. Per the germline V gene, CDR1 is SQVTM and CDR2 is ANQGSEA. The CDR3 loop spans 16 amino acids. J lost 5 bases, V lost 6 bases, and 16 bases had no gene match. The CDR3 here is CSVNPRWGLPHNEQFF. CDR3 nucleotide sequence: TGCAGCGTCAACCCCCGGTGGGGACTACCCCACAATGAGCAGTTCTTC.

On this clonotype: As the CDR3 is not closed by the conserved phenylalanine or tryptophan, this likely results from a read error. The V gene is TRBV6-2 or TRBV6-3, the J gene TRBJ2-1; D not certain. The ends were cut back, 2 bases at V and 7 bases at J, with 9 bases in the middle. The CDR3 is 13 amino acids. Germline assignment: CDR1 MNHEY and CDR2 SVGEGT. DNA of the CDR3: TGTGCCAGCAGTTACCTTCACGTAAATGAGCAGTTCCTC. This translates into CASSYLHVNEQFL.

Worth noting for this clonotype: One end of the junction varies from germline; a read error may be responsible. The V and J genes are TRBV11-2 and TRBJ2-2; D gene unclear. The CDR3 has 13 residues. Looked up from germline, CDR1 is SGHAT and CDR2 is FQNNGV. CDR3 sequence reads: CDSSFKYTGELFF. The CDR3 DNA follows: TGTGACAGCAGTTTCAAGTACACCGGGGAGCTGTTTTTT.

In this sample, this clonotype turned up many times. The chain couples TRBV12-3 or TRBV12-4 to TRBJ1-1, with TRBD1 as a possible D gene (5 bases). This CDR3 comprises 12 residues. Trimming shortened V by 5 bases and J by 6 bases, and 10 bases separated the two germline ends. The CDR3 coding sequence is TGTGCCAGCAGTACCGCGGGGGCTGAAGCTTTCTTT. Translation: CASSTAGAEAFF.

Note on this clonotype: Given the absence of the conserved phenylalanine or tryptophan at the CDR3 end, a read error is likely. The rearrangement uses TRBV11-1 and TRBJ1-1; 11 bases are shared with TRBD1. This CDR3 region has 15 residues. From germline, CDR1 is SGHAT and CDR2 FQDESV (reference sequence). In DNA form, the CDR3 reads TGTGCCAACAGCAGGGACAGGGGGATGAACACTGAAGCTTTCATT. Protein sequence: CANSRDRGMNTEAFI.

This chain connects TRBV7-8 to TRBJ1-1; D is perhaps TRBD1 (6 bases). V lost 4 bases, J lost 7 bases, and 19 bases lay in between. This CDR3 has 15 residues. The V gene's germline CDR1 is SGHVS and CDR2 FQNEAQ. CDR3 nucleotide sequence: TGTGCCAGCAGCTCTTATGAAAGATCAGGGGTTGAAGCTTTCTTT. Translated: CASSSYERSGVEAFF.

Worth noting for this clonotype: This clone may be a read error of a much larger clone one base away. J is TRBJ2-1 and V is TRBV12-3 or TRBV12-4; no definite D call. V lost 5 bases and J lost 9, with 14 bases in between. CDR3 length equals 13 residues. The CDR3 nucleotides read TGTGCCAGCAGTAGTTTTCAGTCCGTTGAGCAGTTCTTC. Its protein is CASSSFQSVEQFF.

As regards this clonotype: A junction boundary mismatches the germline segment, possibly from a read error. This chain links TRBV2 with TRBJ2-5; D unresolved. This CDR3 contains 13 residues. In germline, CDR1 is SNHLY, CDR2 FYNNEI. The CDR3 DNA sequence: TGTGCCAGCAGTGAATGGCAGAGAGAGACCCAGCACTTC. This translates into CASSEWQRETQHF. Filled out from reference TRBV2 and TRBJ2-5, the complete variable domain reads EPEVTQTPSHQVTQMGQEVILRCVPISNHLYFYWYRQILGQKVEFLVSFYNNEISEKSEIFDDQFSVERPDGSNFTLKIRSTKLEDSAMYFCASSEWQRETQHFGPGTRLLVL.

This clonotype came up many times. V and J are TRBV6-2 or TRBV6-3 and TRBJ2-7, with D unclear. Germline CDR1 MNHEY, CDR2 SVGEGT. This CDR3 is built from 12 residues. With 5 bases removed from V and 4 bases from J, the gap between germline ends came to 9 bases. CDR3 residues: CASSGRYYEQYF. CDR3 nucleotide sequence: TGTGCCAGCAGTGGCCGATATTACGAGCAGTACTTC.

As for this clonotype: A read error is possible here, since a much larger clone lies one base away. V gene TRBV6-2 or TRBV6-3 combines with J gene TRBJ2-1, with a tentative D call TRBD2 (5 bases). V lost 6 bases to trimming and J lost 4 bases, with 13 bases between them. The length of the CDR3 is 14 residues. From germline, CDR1 is MNHEY and CDR2 SVGEGT. This chain's CDR3 is CASRRTGVYNEQFF. CDR3 sequence (DNA): TGTGCCAGCAGGCGCACCGGGGTTTACAATGAGCAGTTCTTC.

Concerning this clonotype itself: Since a much larger clone is just one base distant, this may be a read error. V is TRBV4-2 and J is TRBJ2-5; no clear D. The ends were cut back, 0 bases at V and 5 bases at J, with 16 bases in the middle. The CDR3 spans 16 residues. Germline V CDR1 and CDR2: LGHNA, YNFKEQ. The CDR3 region has the DNA TGTGCCAGCAGCCAAGATGGTAACAGTATGGTGGAGACCCAGTACTTC. This gives the protein CASSQDGNSMVETQYF.

This clonotype was counted a few times. The chain carries TRBV7-9 and TRBJ2-6; D is possibly TRBD1 (5 bases). Deletions cut 10 bases from V and 3 bases from J, with 10 bases between. Germline V gene data show CDR1 as SEHNR and CDR2 as FQNEAQ (reference sequence). The CDR3 contains 13 residues. The CDR3 protein is CATTGGGANVLTF. CDR3 DNA: TGTGCCACCACAGGTGGTGGGGCCAACGTCCTGACTTTC.

This chain links TRBV4-1 with TRBJ1-6; 8 bases line up with TRBD1. V lost 4 bases to trimming and J lost 10 bases; unmatched junction nucleotides: 12. Germline lookup yields CDR1 MGHRA and CDR2 YSYEKL. The CDR3 runs 16 residues. As DNA, the CDR3 is TGCGCCAGCAGCCCCGGAACGGGGACAGGAACCTCACCCCTCCACTTT. Amino acids: CASSPGTGTGTSPLHF.

Details on this clonotype: Compared with germline, one end of the junction differs, possibly owing to a read error. This CDR3 is CASSSTGAGANILTF. The CDR3 region has the DNA TGTGCCAGTAGTTCGACAGGGGCTGGGGCCAACATCCTGACTTTC. The chain combines TRBV11-2 with TRBJ2-6; TRBD1 matches 8 bases. The CDR3 is made up of 15 amino acids. The V gene's germline CDR1 is SGHAT and CDR2 FQNNGV.

This clonotype was observed a handful of times. The chain joins TRBV12-3 or TRBV12-4 to TRBJ1-1; 11 bases line up with TRBD1. The CDR3 runs 13 residues. V gave up 6 bases and J gave up 6 bases; unmatched junction bases: 3. The CDR3 coding sequence is TGTGCCAGCAGAGGACAGGGGGCCCCTGAAGCTTTCTTT. Translation gives CASRGQGAPEAFF.

The V gene is TRBV6-1, the J gene TRBJ2-7, with D possibly being TRBD2 (7 bases). This CDR3 region has 12 residues. Trimming left V 7 bases short and J 6 bases short, with 13 bases between. Germline lookup yields CDR1 MNHNS and CDR2 SASEGT. CDR3: CASKGGGGEQYF. The DNA for the CDR3 is TGTGCCAGCAAGGGGGGGGGCGGCGAGCAGTACTTC.

V gene TRBV14 combines with J gene TRBJ1-3; D not certain. In germline, CDR1 is SGHDN, CDR2 FVKESK. V lost 2 bases, J lost 6 bases, and 20 bases lay in between. This CDR3 has 17 residues. The CDR3 reads CASSQRIQLAPENTIYF. As DNA, the CDR3 is TGTGCCAGCAGCCAACGGATCCAGCTCGCCCCTGAAAACACCATATATTTT. Full variable domain (outside the CDR3, taken from reference TRBV14 and TRBJ1-3): EAGVTQFPSHSVIEKGQTVTLRCDPISGHDNLYWYRRVMGKEIKFLLHFVKESKQDESGMPNNRFLAERTGGTYSTLKVQPAELEDSGVYFCASSQRIQLAPENTIYFGEGSWLTVV.

Concerning this clonotype: A read error is likely, as this CDR3 ends without the conserved phenylalanine or tryptophan. J is TRBJ1-5 and V is TRBV6-5; tentatively, D is TRBD1 (6 bases). Germline V CDR1 and CDR2: MNHEY, SVGAGI. This CDR3 has 15 residues. The CDR3 DNA reads as TGTGCCAGCAGTCCCTCGAGACAGGCTAATCATCCCCAGCATCTT. Protein product: CASSPSRQANHPQHL.

Concerning this clonotype itself: At one boundary the junction diverges from the germline segment, which might be a read error. The chain employs TRBV12-5 and TRBJ2-4, with TRBD2 matching over 14 bases. Germline CDR1 is LGHNT and CDR2 is FRNRAP. This CDR3 region has 22 residues. CDR3 region: CASGLVAGTSGSFELAKNLQYF. The CDR3, as DNA: TGTGCTAGTGGTTTGGTAGCCGGGACTAGCGGGAGTTTCGAGTTAGCCAAAAACCTTCAGTACTTC.

This clonotype has at least ten counts. CDR3 nucleotide sequence: TGCGCCAGCAGCCAAGAAGGGGCTCCTCTCTCCTACAATGAGCAGTTCTTC. This sequence encodes CASSQEGAPLSYNEQFF. The chain joins TRBV4-1 to TRBJ2-1; D is possibly TRBD1 (5 bases). CDR3 length equals 17 residues. Germline-derived CDR1 and CDR2 are MGHRA and YSYEKL. Between the trimmed V and J ends, which lost 0 bases and 0 bases, there was a span of 12 bases.

This clonotype was seen a few times. This clone may be a read error of a much larger clone one base away. The J gene is TRBJ2-1, the V gene TRBV11-3, with 7 bases aligning to TRBD2. From germline, CDR1 is SGHNT and CDR2 YENEEA. This CDR3 has 15 amino acids. In DNA form, the CDR3 reads TGTGCCAGCAGCTCGCGGGAGTCCGGATACAATGAGCGGTTCTTC. This encodes CASSSRESGYNERFF.